The sequence of this TCR beta chain was determined in a study of blood T cell repertoires in COVID-19. Study background: PBMCs, B-cell-depleted T cells, or T cells provided the cDNA or gDNA that made up the material.

CDR3 length: 15 residues. Trimming shortened V by 2 bases and J by 4 bases, and 13 bases separated the two germline ends. CDR1 and CDR2 from the germline V gene are SGHTA and FQGNSA. Assay: immunoSEQ multiplex PCR; the TCRdb copy retains only in-frame clones and omits some. The sample carries about 320,000 clones, roughly 85% recorded once. The source is a human donor in a cohort sampled during active COVID-19. Material: peripheral blood. This chain uses TRBV7-2 with TRBJ2-3; D gene ambiguous. CDR3 sequence: CASSLRVISADTQYF. Written as DNA, the CDR3 is TGTGCCAGCAGCTTACGCGTAATTTCGGCAGATACGCAGTATTTT. Full variable domain (remainder filled in from reference TRBV7-2 and TRBJ2-3): GAGVSQSPSNKVTEKGKDVELRCDPISGHTALYWYRQSLGQGLEFLIYFQGNSAPDKSGLPSDRFSAERTGGSVSTLTIQRTQQEDSAVYLCASSLRVISADTQYFGPGTRLTVL.